The sequence of this TCR beta chain was determined in a study of cytomegalovirus exposure and HLA in healthy donors. Study results and limitations: It was reportedly the case that the classifier diagnosed cytomegalovirus status with high specificity and sensitivity. Analyzed later, most CMV-associated TCR beta chains appeared HLA-restricted. There were a few CMV-associated chains whose specificity for CMV antigens was confirmed in vitro. In a later analysis, HLA-associated TCR beta chains were more clonally expanded than equally common others.

This clone is a singleton in its sample. Its target is not known. Amplification used 60 Vbeta primers and 13 Jbeta primers. Only in-frame clones appear in the TCRdb table, and some are missing; sequencing was by immunoSEQ multiplex PCR. The table shows about 160,000 clones, with more than 60% occurring only once. CDR3 size: 13 residues. Trimming left V 0 bases short and J 5 bases short, with 9 bases between. Germline CDR1 reads GTSNPN; CDR2 reads SVGIG (reference sequence). Sequenced material: PBMCs. The TCR originated in a woman in her forties in good health and CMV-seropositive. V gene TRBV30 combines with J gene TRBJ2-3; D uncertain. CDR3 protein: CAWSVTSGDTQYF. CDR3 coding DNA: TGTGCCTGGAGTGTGACCTCAGGAGATACGCAGTATTTT.